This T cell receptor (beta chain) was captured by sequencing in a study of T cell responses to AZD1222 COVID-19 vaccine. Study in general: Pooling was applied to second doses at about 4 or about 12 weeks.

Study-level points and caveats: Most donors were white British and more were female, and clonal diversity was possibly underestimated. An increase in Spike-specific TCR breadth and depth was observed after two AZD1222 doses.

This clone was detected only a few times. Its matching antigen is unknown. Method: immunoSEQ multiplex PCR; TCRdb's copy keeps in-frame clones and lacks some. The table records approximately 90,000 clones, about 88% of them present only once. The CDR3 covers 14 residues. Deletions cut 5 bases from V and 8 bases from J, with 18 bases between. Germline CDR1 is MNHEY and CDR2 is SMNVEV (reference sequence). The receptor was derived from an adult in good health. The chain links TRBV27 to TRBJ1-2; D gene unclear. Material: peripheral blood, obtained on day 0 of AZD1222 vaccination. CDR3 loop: CASSRSGRIEGYTF. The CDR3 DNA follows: TGTGCCAGCAGTAGGAGCGGAAGGATAGAAGGCTACACCTTC.